The 10 T cell receptor beta chains presented below share a single source sample, sequenced in a study of beta chain features in type 1 diabetes. As every portion of the isolated RNA was reverse transcribed, the sequencing read expressed TCRB transcripts. This table comes from immunoSEQ multiplex PCR, and its TCRdb copy is limited to in-frame clones, with some not included. The data show hundreds of thousands of clones, 10% to 15% seen once. Material: naive CD4+ T cells from blood. These receptors were collected from a man aged 18 to 29 in good health.

The chain joins TRBV5-6 to TRBJ2-1; no reliable D call. CDR1 and CDR2 from the germline V gene are SGHDT and YYEEEE. The CDR3 extends over 14 amino acids. Trimming pared 0 bases from V and 7 bases from J, leaving 11 bases between. The CDR3 loop is CASSLEVAVNEQFF. CDR3 DNA sequence: TGTGCCAGCAGCTTGGAGGTAGCAGTAAATGAGCAGTTCTTC.

This clone was counted only a few times. The chain combines TRBV5-1 with TRBJ2-5; unclear D gene. Per the germline V gene, CDR1 is SGHRS and CDR2 is YFSETQ. There are 12 residues in the CDR3. Trimming took off 0 bases at V and 3 bases at J, with 3 bases between the two ends. CDR3 sequence: CASSLAKETQYF. CDR3 bases: TGCGCCAGCAGCTTGGCCAAAGAGACCCAGTACTTC. The whole variable domain, filled in from reference TRBV5-1 and TRBJ2-5, reads KAGVTQTPRYLIKTRGQQVTLSCSPISGHRSVSWYQQTPGQGLQFLFEYFSETQRNKGNFPGRFSGRQFSNSRSEMNVSTLELGDSALYLCASSLAKETQYFGPGTRLLVL.

This clone was found a few times. V and J are TRBV15 and TRBJ2-1; 14 positions match TRBD2. V trimming: 5 bases; J trimming: 0 bases; junction bases outside the gene matches: 6. This CDR3 is built from 18 residues. The germline gives CDR1 LNHNV, CDR2 YYDKDF (reference sequence). CDR3 bases: TGTGCCACCAGCGCAGCCGGGACTAGCGGGAGCTCCTACAATGAGCAGTTCTTC. This gives the protein CATSAAGTSGSSYNEQFF.

CDR3 in amino acids: CASSPIRTGINYGYTF. CDR3 sequence (DNA): TGTGCCAGCTCACCAATCCGGACAGGAATAAACTATGGCTACACCTTC. The chain recombines TRBV18 with TRBJ1-2; TRBD1 aligns across 7 bases. The trim removed 2 bases at V and 2 bases at J, leaving 8 bases unmatched. Germline V gene sequence: CDR1 KGHSH, CDR2 LQKENI. This CDR3 contains 16 residues.

This clone was observed a handful of times. The J gene is TRBJ2-7, the V gene TRBV28, with TRBD1 matching 8 bases. Losses at the gene ends were 6 bases for V and 0 bases for J; bases not matched to a gene: 13. The V gene's germline CDR1 is MDHEN and CDR2 SYDVKM. The CDR3 has 17 residues. CDR3 protein: CASRRALRTGSSYEQYF. The CDR3 nucleotides read TGTGCCAGCAGGCGGGCCCTAAGGACAGGGAGCTCCTACGAGCAGTACTTC. Drawing the rest from reference TRBV28 and TRBJ2-7, the complete variable domain is DVKVTQSSRYLVKRTGEKVFLECVQDMDHENMFWYRQDPGLGLRLIYFSYDVKMKEKGDIPEGYSVSREKKERFSLILESASTNQTSMYLCASRRALRTGSSYEQYFGPGTRLTVT.

This chain links TRBV18 with TRBJ2-1; D unresolved. The CDR3 loop spans 15 amino acids. V was clipped by 3 bases and J by 6 bases, with 15 bases between them. The germline V gene encodes CDR1 KGHSH and CDR2 LQKENI. CDR3: CASSPPRTLVNEQFF. The CDR3 DNA reads TGTGCCAGCTCACCCCCTCGAACTCTAGTCAATGAGCAGTTCTTC.

CDR3: CASSPPLGQSTGELFF. Written as DNA, the CDR3 is TGTGCCAGCTCACCACCGCTCGGACAGAGTACCGGGGAGCTGTTTTTT. V gene TRBV18 combines with J gene TRBJ2-2, with D possibly matching TRBD1 (6 bases). Germline CDR1 KGHSH, CDR2 LQKENI. The germline V and J ends were trimmed by 0 bases and 5 bases, with 13 bases remaining between them. This CDR3 is built from 16 residues.

This clone came up a few times. The chain recombines TRBV28 with TRBJ2-3; weak D call: TRBD2 (6 bases). Germline CDR1 reads MDHEN; CDR2 reads SYDVKM. The CDR3 loop spans 13 amino acids. V dropped 6 bases and J dropped 2 bases, with 9 bases sitting between them. CDR3 sequence (DNA): TGTGCCAGCAGCCGGGACTTCACAGATACGCAGTATTTT. Residues: CASSRDFTDTQYF.

This clone was recorded a few times. The sample has other DNA sequences that encode this CDR3 too. The gene calls are TRBV30 and TRBJ1-1; D is undetermined. The germline V gene has CDR1 GTSNPN and CDR2 SVGIG (reference sequence). Trimming shortened V by 1 base and J by 4 bases, and 7 bases separated the two germline ends. The CDR3 is 12 residues long. CDR3: CAWSEGSTEAFF. The CDR3, as DNA: TGTGCCTGGAGTGAAGGGAGCACTGAAGCTTTCTTT.

This clone was detected a few times. J is TRBJ2-1 and V is TRBV6-5; the match to TRBD2 covers 11 bases. The germline CDR1 and CDR2 sequences are MNHEY and SVGAGI. V lost 8 bases, J lost 4 bases, and 7 bases stayed unmatched. This CDR3 contains 15 residues. The CDR3 sequence is CASSKTSGTYNEQFF. CDR3 bases: TGTGCCAGCTCCAAGACTAGCGGGACGTACAATGAGCAGTTCTTC.